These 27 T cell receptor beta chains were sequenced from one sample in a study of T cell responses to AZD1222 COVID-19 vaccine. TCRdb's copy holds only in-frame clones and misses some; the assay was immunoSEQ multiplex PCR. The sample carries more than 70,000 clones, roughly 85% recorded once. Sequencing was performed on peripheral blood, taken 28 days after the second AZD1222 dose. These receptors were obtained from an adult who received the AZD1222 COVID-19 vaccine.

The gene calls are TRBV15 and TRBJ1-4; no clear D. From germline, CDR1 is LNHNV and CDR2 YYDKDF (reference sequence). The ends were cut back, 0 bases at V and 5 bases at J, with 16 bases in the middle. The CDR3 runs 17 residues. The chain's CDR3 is CATSRDGISAANEKLFF. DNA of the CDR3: TGTGCCACCAGCAGAGATGGAATATCAGCCGCAAATGAAAAACTGTTTTTT.

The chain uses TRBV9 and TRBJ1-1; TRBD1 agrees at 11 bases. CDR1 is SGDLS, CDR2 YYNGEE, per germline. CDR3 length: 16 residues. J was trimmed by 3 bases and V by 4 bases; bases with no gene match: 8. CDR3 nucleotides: TGTGCCAGCAGCCCTCGGACAGGGGGCGCTTACACTGAAGCTTTCTTT. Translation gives CASSPRTGGAYTEAFF.

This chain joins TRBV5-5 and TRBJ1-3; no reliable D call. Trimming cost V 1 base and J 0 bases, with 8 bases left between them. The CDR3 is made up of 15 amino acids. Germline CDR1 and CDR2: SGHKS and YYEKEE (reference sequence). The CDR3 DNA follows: TGTGCCAGCAGCTTGTATGTGAGCTCTGGAAACACCATATATTTT. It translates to CASSLYVSSGNTIYF.

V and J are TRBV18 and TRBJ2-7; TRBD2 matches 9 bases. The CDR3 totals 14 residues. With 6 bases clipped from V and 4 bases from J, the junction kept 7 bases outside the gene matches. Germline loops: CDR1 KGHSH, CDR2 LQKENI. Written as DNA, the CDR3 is TGTGCCAGCTCGCGGGGGGGACAGCCATACGAGCAGTACTTC. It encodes CASSRGGQPYEQYF.

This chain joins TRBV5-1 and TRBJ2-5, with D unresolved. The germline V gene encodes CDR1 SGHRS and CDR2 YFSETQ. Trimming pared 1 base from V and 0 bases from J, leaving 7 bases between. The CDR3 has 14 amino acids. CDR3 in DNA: TGCGCCAGCAGCTTGCGGCAGTACCAAGAGACCCAGTACTTC. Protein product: CASSLRQYQETQYF.

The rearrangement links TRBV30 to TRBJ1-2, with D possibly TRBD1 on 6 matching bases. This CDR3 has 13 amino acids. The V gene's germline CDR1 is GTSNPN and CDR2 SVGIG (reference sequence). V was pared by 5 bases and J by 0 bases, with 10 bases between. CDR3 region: CAWGDTSNYGYTF. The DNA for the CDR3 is TGTGCCTGGGGGGACACCTCTAACTATGGCTACACCTTC. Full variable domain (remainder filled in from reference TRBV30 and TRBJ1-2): SQTIHQWPATLVQPVGSPLSLECTVEGTSNPNLYWYRQAAGRGLQLLFYSVGIGQISSEVPQNLSASRPQDRQFILSSKKLLLSDSGFYLCAWGDTSNYGYTFGSGTRLTVV.

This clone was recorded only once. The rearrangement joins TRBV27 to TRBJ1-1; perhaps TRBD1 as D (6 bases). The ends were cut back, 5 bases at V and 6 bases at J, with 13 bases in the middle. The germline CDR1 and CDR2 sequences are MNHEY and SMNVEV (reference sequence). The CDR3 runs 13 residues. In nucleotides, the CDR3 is TGTGCCAGCAGTGCCTTGGCAGGGGCTGAAGCTTTCTTT. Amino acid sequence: CASSALAGAEAFF.

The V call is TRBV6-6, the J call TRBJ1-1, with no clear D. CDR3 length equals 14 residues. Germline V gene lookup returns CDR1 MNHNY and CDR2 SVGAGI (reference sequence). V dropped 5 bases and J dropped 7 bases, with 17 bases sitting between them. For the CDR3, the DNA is TGTGCCAGCAGTCGTAGTTCGGCCACCCTTGAAGCTTTCTTT. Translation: CASSRSSATLEAFF.

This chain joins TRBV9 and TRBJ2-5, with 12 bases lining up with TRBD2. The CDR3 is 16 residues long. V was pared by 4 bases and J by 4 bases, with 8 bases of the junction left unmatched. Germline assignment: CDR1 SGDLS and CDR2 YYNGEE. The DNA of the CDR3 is TGTGCCAGCAGCCCGATACTAGCGGGAGGAGTAGAGACCCAGTACTTC. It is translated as CASSPILAGGVETQYF.

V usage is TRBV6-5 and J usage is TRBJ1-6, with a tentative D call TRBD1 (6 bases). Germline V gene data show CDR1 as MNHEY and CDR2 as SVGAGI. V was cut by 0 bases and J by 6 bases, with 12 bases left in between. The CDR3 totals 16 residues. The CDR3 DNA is TGTGCCAGCAGTTACTCGGGCGGGGGGCGTAATTCACCCCTCCACTTT. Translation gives CASSYSGGGRNSPLHF.

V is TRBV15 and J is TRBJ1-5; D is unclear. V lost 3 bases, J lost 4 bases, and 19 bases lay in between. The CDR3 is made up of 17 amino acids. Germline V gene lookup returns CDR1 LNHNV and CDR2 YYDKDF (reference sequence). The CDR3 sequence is CATSRGNPGQPNQPQHF. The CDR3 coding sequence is TGTGCCACCAGCAGGGGAAACCCTGGGCAGCCGAATCAGCCCCAGCATTTT.

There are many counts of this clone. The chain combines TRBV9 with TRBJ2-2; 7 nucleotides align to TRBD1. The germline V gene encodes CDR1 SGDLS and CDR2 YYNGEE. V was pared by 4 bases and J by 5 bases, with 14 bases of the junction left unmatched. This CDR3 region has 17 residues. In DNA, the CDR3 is TGTGCCAGCAGCACACCCCTCCAGGGACAGTGGACCGGGGAGCTGTTTTTT. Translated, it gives CASSTPLQGQWTGELFF.

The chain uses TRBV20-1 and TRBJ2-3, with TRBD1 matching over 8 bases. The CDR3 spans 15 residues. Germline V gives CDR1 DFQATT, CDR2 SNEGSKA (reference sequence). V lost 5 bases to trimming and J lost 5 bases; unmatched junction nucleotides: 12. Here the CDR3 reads CSACERQGIGDTQYF. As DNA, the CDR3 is TGCAGTGCTTGTGAGAGACAGGGGATAGGAGATACGCAGTATTTT.

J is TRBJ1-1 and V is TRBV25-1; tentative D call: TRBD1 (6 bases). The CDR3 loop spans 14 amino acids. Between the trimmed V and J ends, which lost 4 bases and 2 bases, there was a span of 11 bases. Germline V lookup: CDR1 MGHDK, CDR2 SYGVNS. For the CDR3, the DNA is TGTGCCAGCAGTGGGGCAGGGGCTAACACTGAAGCTTTCTTT. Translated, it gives CASSGAGANTEAFF.

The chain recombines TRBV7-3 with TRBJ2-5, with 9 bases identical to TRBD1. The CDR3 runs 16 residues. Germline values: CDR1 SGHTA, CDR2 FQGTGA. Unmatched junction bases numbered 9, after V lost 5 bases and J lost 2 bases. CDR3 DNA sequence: TGTGCCAGCAGCCCGGGGACAGGGTTGCGTCAAGAGACCCAGTACTTC. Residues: CASSPGTGLRQETQYF.

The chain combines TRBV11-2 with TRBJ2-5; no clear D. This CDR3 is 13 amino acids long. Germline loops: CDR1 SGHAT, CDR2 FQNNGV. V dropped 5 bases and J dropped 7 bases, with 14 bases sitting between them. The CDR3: CASSNRDLGTQYF. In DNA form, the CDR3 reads TGTGCCAGCAGCAACAGAGACCTTGGGACCCAGTACTTC.

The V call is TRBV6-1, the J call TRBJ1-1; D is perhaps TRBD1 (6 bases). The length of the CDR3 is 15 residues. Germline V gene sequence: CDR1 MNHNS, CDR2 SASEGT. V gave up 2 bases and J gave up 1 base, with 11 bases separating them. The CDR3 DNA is TGTGCCAGCAGTGAACCGGGACACCCGAACACTGAAGCTTTCTTT. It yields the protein CASSEPGHPNTEAFF.

CDR3 sequence (DNA): TGTGCCAGCAGTTACGACCGGGAGCATAGCATTCAGTACTTC. Amino acids: CASSYDREHSIQYF. This chain uses TRBV6-5 with TRBJ2-4; perhaps TRBD2 as D (6 bases). V lost 2 bases and J lost 9, with 14 bases in between. The length of the CDR3 is 14 residues. CDR1 is MNHEY, CDR2 SVGAGI, per germline.

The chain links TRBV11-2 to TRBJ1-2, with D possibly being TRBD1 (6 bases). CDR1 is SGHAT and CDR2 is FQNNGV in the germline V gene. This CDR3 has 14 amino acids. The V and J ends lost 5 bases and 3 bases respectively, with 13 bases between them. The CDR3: CASSGDTSHYGYTF. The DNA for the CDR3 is TGTGCCAGCAGCGGGGACACCTCTCACTATGGCTACACCTTC.

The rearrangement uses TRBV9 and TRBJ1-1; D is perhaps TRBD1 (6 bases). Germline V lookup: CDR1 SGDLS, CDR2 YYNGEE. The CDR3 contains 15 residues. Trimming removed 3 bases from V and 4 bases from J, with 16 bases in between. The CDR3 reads CASSAQMGASTEAFF. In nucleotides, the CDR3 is TGTGCCAGCAGCGCCCAGATGGGGGCAAGCACTGAAGCTTTCTTT.

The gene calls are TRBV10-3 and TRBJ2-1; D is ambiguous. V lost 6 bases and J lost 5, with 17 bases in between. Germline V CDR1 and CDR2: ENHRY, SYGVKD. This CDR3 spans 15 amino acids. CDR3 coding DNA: TGTGCCATCAGCCCTATAACCTTGACCCACAATGAGCAGTTCTTC. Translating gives CAISPITLTHNEQFF.

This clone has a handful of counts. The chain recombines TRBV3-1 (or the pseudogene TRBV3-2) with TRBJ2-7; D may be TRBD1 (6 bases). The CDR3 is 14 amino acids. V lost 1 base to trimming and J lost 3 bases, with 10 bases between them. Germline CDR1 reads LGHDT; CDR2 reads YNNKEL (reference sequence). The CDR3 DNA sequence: TGTGCCAGCAGCCAAGGAGGACAGTTCTACGAGCAGTACTTC. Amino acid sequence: CASSQGGQFYEQYF.

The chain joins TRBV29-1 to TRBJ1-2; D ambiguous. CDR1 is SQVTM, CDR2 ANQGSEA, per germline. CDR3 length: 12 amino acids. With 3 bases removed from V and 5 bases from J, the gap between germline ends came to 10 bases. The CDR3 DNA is TGCAGCGTTGATAAGAACCCTTATGGCTACACCTTC. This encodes CSVDKNPYGYTF. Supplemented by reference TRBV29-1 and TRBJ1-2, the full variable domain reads SAVISQKPSRDICQRGTSLTIQCQVDSQVTMMFWYRQQPGQSLTLIATANQGSEATYESGFVIDKFPISRPNLTFSTLTVSNMSPEDSSIYLCSVDKNPYGYTFGSGTRLTVV.

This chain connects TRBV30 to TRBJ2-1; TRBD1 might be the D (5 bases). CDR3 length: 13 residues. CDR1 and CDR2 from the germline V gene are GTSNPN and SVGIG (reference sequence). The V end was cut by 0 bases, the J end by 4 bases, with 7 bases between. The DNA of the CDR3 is TGTGCCTGGAGTGTACAGGCATACAATGAGCAGTTCTTC. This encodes CAWSVQAYNEQFF.

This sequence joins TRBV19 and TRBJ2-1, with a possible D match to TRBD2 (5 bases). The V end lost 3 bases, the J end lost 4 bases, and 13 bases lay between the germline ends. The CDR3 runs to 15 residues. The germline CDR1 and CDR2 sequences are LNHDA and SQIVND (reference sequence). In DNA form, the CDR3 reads TGTGCCAGTAGTATCGGGGAGACGGGGTACAATGAGCAGTTCTTC. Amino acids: CASSIGETGYNEQFF.

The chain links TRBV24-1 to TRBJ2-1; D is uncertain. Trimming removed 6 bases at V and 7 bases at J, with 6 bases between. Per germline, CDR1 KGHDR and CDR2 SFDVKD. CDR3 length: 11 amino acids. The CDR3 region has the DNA TGTGCCACCAGTCGCGAAAATGAGCAGTTCTTC. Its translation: CATSRENEQFF.

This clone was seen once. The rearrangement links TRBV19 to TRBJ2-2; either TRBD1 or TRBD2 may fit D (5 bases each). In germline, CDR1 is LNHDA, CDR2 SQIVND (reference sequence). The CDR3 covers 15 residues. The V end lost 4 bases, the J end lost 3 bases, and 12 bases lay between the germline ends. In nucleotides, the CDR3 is TGTGCCAGTAGTAGGGAGACAGCTTACACCGGGGAGCTGTTTTTT. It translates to CASSRETAYTGELFF.